This TCR beta chain emerged from a study of T cell repertoires in cytomegalovirus infection. About the research overall: Both CMV infection and a matching HLA type were indicated by public TCR beta signatures.

Via MiXCR, TCRdb re-called the reads, giving one row per CDR3 protein. The profile shows around 300,000 distinct CDR3 sequences, 20% to 25% of them singletons. Germline V CDR1 and CDR2: SGHVS, FQNEAQ. This CDR3 is built from 16 residues. The V end was cut by 5 bases, the J end by 5 bases, with 19 bases between. Findings and caveats of the study: HLA-C-restricted CMV clonotypes gave the most frequent clonotype in two of eight donors.

This clonotype has at least ten counts. Its specificity is not known. This receptor was taken from a human donor in good health (CMV status not recorded). Some clones in this sample may be carry-over from other donors' samples. The specimen comprised cultured PBMCs, sampled from culture after CMV antigen stimulation. The chain has TRBV7-8 and TRBJ2-1; D is uncertain. CDR3 in amino acids: CASSALRIFRDNEQFF. CDR3 sequence (DNA): TGTGCCAGCAGCGCTCTTAGGATCTTCCGAGACAATGAGCAGTTCTTC.